This entry lists 15 T cell receptor beta chains sequenced from one sample in a study of blood T cell repertoires in COVID-19. Profiling relied on immunoSEQ multiplex PCR, and the TCRdb table lists in-frame clones only, not all of them. The data show about 62,000 clones, just over 85% seen once. The sequenced sample consisted of peripheral blood. The receptors were gathered from a woman aged 80 or over with acute or convalescent COVID-19.

The chain couples TRBV6-5 to TRBJ1-5, with D perhaps TRBD1 (5 bases). The germline V and J ends were trimmed by 4 bases and 4 bases, with 17 bases remaining between them. Germline V gives CDR1 MNHEY, CDR2 SVGAGI. The CDR3 consists of 16 residues. CDR3 in amino acids: CASSSGGTRGNQPQHF. The DNA for the CDR3 is TGTGCCAGCAGTTCCGGCGGGACTAGGGGAAATCAGCCCCAGCATTTT.

This sequence joins TRBV19 and TRBJ1-2, with D possibly being TRBD1 (6 bases). Germline loops: CDR1 LNHDA, CDR2 SQIVND (reference sequence). Between the trimmed V and J ends, which lost 3 bases and 7 bases, there was a span of 12 bases. The length of the CDR3 is 13 residues. This CDR3 is CASSIQTGFGYTF. CDR3 in DNA: TGTGCCAGTAGTATCCAAACAGGGTTTGGCTACACCTTC.

The CDR3 DNA sequence: TGTGCCAGCTCACCTGGGACTAGCGGGACCACGCAGTATTTT. Amino acids: CASSPGTSGTTQYF. The chain combines TRBV18 with TRBJ2-3, with 13 bases fitting TRBD2. With V trimmed by 3 bases and J by 9 bases, 3 bases remained unmatched. This CDR3 region has 14 residues. Looked up from germline, CDR1 is KGHSH and CDR2 is LQKENI.

CDR3 sequence: CVRRVRQVNYGYTF. CDR3 sequence (DNA): TGTGTCAGAAGAGTCAGACAGGTTAACTATGGCTACACCTTC. The genes are TRBV7-5 and TRBJ1-2; no check of the table's D call, TRBD1, against the DNA was made. TRBV7-5 represents a pseudogene. CDR3 length: 14 amino acids.

CDR3 loop: CASSAGSYRARETQYF. The CDR3 DNA follows: TGTGCCAGCAGTGCCGGTTCTTACAGGGCCCGAGAGACCCAGTACTTC. The V gene is TRBV25-1, the J gene TRBJ2-5; TRBD1 is a possible D gene (6 bases). From germline, CDR1 is MGHDK and CDR2 SYGVNS. V gave up 4 bases and J gave up 4 bases, with 19 bases separating them. The CDR3 loop spans 16 amino acids.

The genes are TRBV12-3 or TRBV12-4 and TRBJ1-4; 7 bases agree with TRBD1. The CDR3 runs to 13 residues. The J segment lost 7 bases and the V segment lost 7 bases, leaving 6 bases of the junction unmatched. The CDR3 nucleotides read TGTGCCAGCACCCATTGGACAGGTGAAAAACTGTTTTTT. Its translation is CASTHWTGEKLFF.

The J gene is TRBJ1-1, the V gene TRBV19; D unresolved. Germline values: CDR1 LNHDA, CDR2 SQIVND (reference sequence). Trimming stripped 5 bases from V and 1 base from J, with 8 bases between. The CDR3 sequence is 13 residues long. The CDR3 bases are TGTGCCAGTAGTCCGACACAGAACACTGAAGCTTTCTTT. This translates into CASSPTQNTEAFF.

In its sample, this clone was seen once. The chain combines TRBV4-1 with TRBJ2-1, with TRBD2 matching 14 bases. Germline V lookup: CDR1 MGHRA, CDR2 YSYEKL. The CDR3 extends over 17 amino acids. With 4 bases clipped from V and 7 bases from J, the junction kept 9 bases outside the gene matches. CDR3 sequence (DNA): TGCGCCAGCAGCCGATCCGGGACTAGCGGGAGTGGGAATGAGCAGTTCTTC. Translating it yields CASSRSGTSGSGNEQFF.

This chain joins TRBV6-5 and TRBJ1-2; 10 bases match TRBD1. V lost 4 bases, J lost 6 bases, and 5 bases stayed unmatched. The CDR3 totals 14 residues. Per germline, CDR1 MNHEY and CDR2 SVGAGI. CDR3 sequence reads: CASSSGQGFDGYTF. The CDR3 nucleotides are TGTGCCAGCAGTTCGGGACAGGGGTTCGATGGCTACACCTTC.

The V gene is TRBV10-3, the J gene TRBJ2-5, with D perhaps matching TRBD2 (7 bases). Trimming left V 6 bases short and J 2 bases short, with 25 bases between. Germline loops: CDR1 ENHRY, CDR2 SYGVKD. The CDR3 is 18 amino acids. This CDR3 is CAIRASGQSSGEQETQYF. The CDR3 DNA sequence: TGTGCCATCAGGGCTAGCGGCCAATCATCAGGGGAGCAAGAGACCCAGTACTTC.

The chain recombines TRBV19 with TRBJ2-3; TRBD2 agrees at 10 bases. The CDR3 has 13 amino acids. V was clipped by 8 bases and J by 6 bases; unmatched bases: 5. Germline V gives CDR1 LNHDA, CDR2 SQIVND (reference sequence). CDR3 in amino acids: CASGASGSDTQYF. The CDR3 nucleotides are TGTGCCAGTGGGGCTAGCGGGAGTGATACGCAGTATTTT. The entire variable domain, with the rest obtained from reference TRBV19 and TRBJ2-3, is as follows: DGGITQSPKYLFRKEGQNVTLSCEQNLNHDAMYWYRQDPGQGLRLIYYSQIVNDFQKGDIAEGYSVSREKKESFPLTVTSAQKNPTAFYLCASGASGSDTQYFGPGTRLTVL.

The chain is built from TRBV30 and TRBJ1-6; TRBD1 matches at 8 bases. The CDR3 runs 16 residues. The junction had 2 bases not matched to a gene; V was cut back by 1 base and J by 0 bases. Germline assignment: CDR1 GTSNPN and CDR2 SVGIG (reference sequence). CDR3 sequence reads: CAWSGQGSSYNSPLHF. The CDR3 nucleotides are TGTGCCTGGAGTGGACAGGGGAGCTCCTATAATTCACCCCTCCACTTT.

J is TRBJ2-5 and V is TRBV27; 8 bases match TRBD1. V was pared by 2 bases and J by 4 bases, with 15 bases of the junction left unmatched. This CDR3 comprises 18 residues. The V gene's germline CDR1 is MNHEY and CDR2 SMNVEV (reference sequence). CDR3 in amino acids: CASSLEGGRQGYGETQYF. In DNA, the CDR3 is TGTGCCAGCAGTTTAGAGGGCGGGCGACAGGGGTATGGAGAGACCCAGTACTTC.

DNA of the CDR3: TGTGCCAGCAGTGAAAGGGGGGAAAAACTGTTTTTT. Translating it yields CASSERGEKLFF. The V call is TRBV6-1, the J call TRBJ1-4, with D perhaps matching TRBD1 (6 bases). This CDR3 region has 12 residues. Germline-derived CDR1 and CDR2 are MNHNS and SASEGT. Trimming stripped 2 bases from V and 8 bases from J, with 6 bases between.

The chain couples TRBV18 to TRBJ2-6; the match to TRBD1 covers 8 bases. Losses at the gene ends were 5 bases for V and 5 bases for J; bases not matched to a gene: 14. CDR3 size: 18 residues. In germline, CDR1 is KGHSH, CDR2 LQKENI. The CDR3: CASSIGRTGNSWANVLTF. CDR3 in DNA: TGTGCCAGCTCAATCGGCCGGACAGGGAATAGTTGGGCCAACGTCCTGACTTTC.